This T cell receptor beta chain is from a study of cytomegalovirus exposure and HLA in healthy donors. Broader study findings: A later analysis found common viral pathogens apparently linked to several of the most significant clusters. Later on, a genetic analysis was performed. It linked a missense variant in DCLRE1C with V- and J-gene trimming of TCR beta. The listing of about 150 TCR beta chains classed them as cytomegalovirus-associated. HLA-A and HLA-B allele assignments for most subjects were reportedly predicted accurately using TCR beta sequences.

Worth noting for this clone: Its antigen is currently unknown.

Researchers ran the PCR with 60 Vbeta and 13 Jbeta primers. Clones were sequenced by immunoSEQ multiplex PCR, and TCRdb holds only the in-frame ones, with some missing. This sample carries some 96,000 clones, over 60% of them seen once, and the ten largest clones take less than 10%. The V segment lost 4 bases and the J segment 1 base; nucleotides outside the gene matches: 22. In germline, CDR1 is LGHNA, CDR2 YNFKEQ. The CDR3 is made up of 21 amino acids. Sequenced input: PBMCs. The receptor comes from a female donor in good health and CMV-seronegative. V is TRBV4-2 and J is TRBJ1-1; the match to TRBD1 covers 9 bases. CDR3 sequence (DNA): TGTGCCAGCAGCCGACTTCGACGCTCTTACGGGACAGGGAATGAGAACACTGAAGCTTTCTTT. Amino acid sequence: CASSRLRRSYGTGNENTEAFF.